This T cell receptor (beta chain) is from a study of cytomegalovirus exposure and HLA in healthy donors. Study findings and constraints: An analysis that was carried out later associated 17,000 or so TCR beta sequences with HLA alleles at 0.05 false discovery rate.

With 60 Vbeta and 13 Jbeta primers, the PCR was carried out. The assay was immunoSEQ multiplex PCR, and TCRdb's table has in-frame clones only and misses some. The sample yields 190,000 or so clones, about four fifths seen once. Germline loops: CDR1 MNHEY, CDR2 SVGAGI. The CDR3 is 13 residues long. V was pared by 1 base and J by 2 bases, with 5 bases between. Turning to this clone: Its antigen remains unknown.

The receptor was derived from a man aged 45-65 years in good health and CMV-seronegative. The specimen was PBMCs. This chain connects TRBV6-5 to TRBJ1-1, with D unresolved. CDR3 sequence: CASSYFGNTEAFF. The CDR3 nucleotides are TGTGCCAGCAGTTACTTCGGTAACACTGAAGCTTTCTTT.